The clone carrying this TCR beta chain was recorded a few times. As yet, its antigen is unknown. The junction does not match germline at one end; this may be a read error. The sample belongs to a study of post-analysis software for immune sequencing data. Findings and caveats of the study: Controls had lower frequencies than patients of about 5 TRBV segments, which included TRBV5-6, TRBV5-1 and TRBV20-1.

cDNA libraries for TCR beta contained unique molecular identifiers. TCRdb re-called the PCR reads with MiXCR, one entry per CDR3 protein. The data show about 540,000 distinct CDR3 sequences, around 34% seen once. Germline values: CDR1 SGHRS, CDR2 YFSETQ. The CDR3 contains 14 residues. The V and J genes are TRBV5-1 and TRBJ2-1, with D perhaps matching TRBD2 (6 bases). Sequencing used blood. The source of this sequence is a girl aged 2-17 years with multiple sclerosis. The CDR3 reads CASSLVAGRNEQFF. DNA of the CDR3: TGTGCCAGCAGCTTGGTAGCTGGGAGGAATGAGCAGTTCTTC.